This T cell receptor beta chain was observed in a study of blood T cell repertoires in COVID-19. About the study: Samples of COVID-19 (acute and convalescent) were obtained from the United States, Italy and Spain. The analysed material was cDNA or gDNA that came from T cells, B-cell-depleted T cells, or PBMCs.

The length of the CDR3 is 14 residues. The V gene's germline CDR1 is SGHNT and CDR2 YYREEE (reference sequence). V lost 3 bases and J lost 0; bases outside the gene matches: 3. Original handling: Amplification of reference gene primers provided the estimated nucleated cell counts. Only in-frame clones appear in the TCRdb table, and some are missing; sequencing was by immunoSEQ multiplex PCR. The V and J calls and clone size are taken from that table; D and trimming were inferred from the DNA. The table includes approximately 260,000 clones, 70% to 90% detected once. The source material was peripheral blood. The chain combines TRBV5-4 with TRBJ2-7; TRBD2 matches 7 bases. The TCR comes from a woman between 40 and 55 years old who had recovered from COVID-19. CDR3 loop: CASSWGRGSYEQYF. The CDR3 coding sequence is TGTGCCAGCAGCTGGGGGAGGGGCTCCTACGAGCAGTACTTC.